These 5 T cell receptor beta chains came from one sample sequenced in a study of OX40 agonist ivuxolimab in advanced cancers. Generated by immunoSEQ multiplex PCR, the TCRdb table keeps only in-frame clones and is missing some. The table has about 35,000 clones, 92% seen once; the top ten hold roughly a third. Material: CD4+ or CD8+ T cells sorted from blood, obtained in a trial of the OX40 agonist ivuxolimab. Receptors were obtained from an adult with an advanced solid tumor such as melanoma, head and neck, liver or kidney cancer.

The chain couples TRBV6-1 to TRBJ2-7, with D perhaps assigned TRBD1 or TRBD2 (5 bases each). V lost 2 bases to trimming and J lost 2 bases, with 13 bases between them. The germline gives CDR1 MNHNS, CDR2 SASEGT. This CDR3 spans 15 amino acids. DNA for the CDR3: TGTGCCAGCAGTGAATCGGGGATGGGGCCCTACGAGCAGTACTTC. Translation gives CASSESGMGPYEQYF.

This chain joins TRBV19 and TRBJ2-1; TRBD2 agrees at 10 bases. V dropped 1 base and J dropped 4; count of bases not matched to a gene: 1. The CDR3 loop spans 15 amino acids. Germline CDR1 reads LNHDA; CDR2 reads SQIVND (reference sequence). CDR3 loop: CASSIGLAGYNEQFF. Written as DNA, the CDR3 is TGTGCCAGTAGTATAGGACTAGCGGGTTACAATGAGCAGTTCTTC.

The rearrangement uses TRBV4-3 and TRBJ2-1; perhaps TRBD2 as D (5 bases). V was shortened by 4 bases and J by 5 bases, with 18 bases between the two germline ends. The CDR3 runs to 16 residues. Per germline, CDR1 LGHNA and CDR2 YSLEER. Written as DNA, the CDR3 is TGCGCCAGCAGCCGTACCTATAACGGGATGAACAATGAGCAGTTCTTC. It encodes CASSRTYNGMNNEQFF.

The CDR3 protein is CASSLGAGELFF. The DNA for the CDR3 is TGTGCCAGCAGCTTAGGCGCCGGGGAGCTGTTTTTT. The chain is built from TRBV7-6 and TRBJ2-2; D gene uncertain. The germline V gene has CDR1 SGHVS and CDR2 FNYEAQ. V was clipped by 1 base and J by 6 bases, with 3 bases between them. CDR3 length: 12 amino acids.

This chain joins TRBV6-5 and TRBJ2-1, with D unresolved. The V and J ends lost 6 bases and 6 bases respectively, with 18 bases between them. From germline, CDR1 is MNHEY and CDR2 SVGAGI. The CDR3 covers 15 residues. In nucleotides, the CDR3 is TGTGCCAGCAGACTCTCAGCCGGTCCCCGCAATGAGCAGTTCTTC. This translates into CASRLSAGPRNEQFF.